A selection of T cell receptor beta chains follows, all from one sample in a study of identical twins. TCRdb fed the 5' RACE reads into MiXCR, producing one record per CDR3 protein. This table has hundreds of thousands of distinct CDR3 sequences, 21% appearing once. Separately, the same data were catalogued under a study of T cells expressing NK-cell markers.

Sequencing used PBMCs. The receptors originated from a woman aged 18-29 years in good health. Each CDR3 is given with its conserved first and last residue. A D gene is named only where the DNA matches it firmly. A row's size may be missing; if present it is once, few, many or a size class.

d_call,v_call,clone_size,j_call,cdr3_aa,cdr3_nt
.,TRBV10-2,many,TRBJ2-2,CASISGGRNTGELFF,TGCGCCAGCATTTCAGGAGGCAGAAACACCGGGGAGCTGTTTTTT
.,TRBV10-1,few,TRBJ2-2,CASSRRGAGTGELFF,TGCGCCAGCAGTCGACGGGGGGCTGGCACCGGGGAGCTGTTTTTT
TRBD2,TRBV6-1,few,TRBJ2-1,CASSRTSGGMSSYNEQFF,TGTGCCAGCAGTCGGACTAGCGGGGGGATGAGCTCCTACAATGAGCAGTTCTTC
.,TRBV12-3/TRBV12-4,.,TRBJ2-7,CASNLVRISSYEQYF,TGTGCCAGCAACTTAGTCAGGATCAGCTCCTACGAGCAGTACTTC
TRBD1,TRBV5-1,.,TRBJ2-1,CASSFGTATYNEQFF,TGCGCCAGCAGCTTCGGGACAGCGACCTACAATGAGCAGTTCTTC
.,TRBV4-1,.,TRBJ1-2,CASSQDRALANYGYTF,TGCGCCAGCAGCCAAGATAGGGCCCTGGCTAACTATGGCTACACCTTC
TRBD2,TRBV5-5,.,TRBJ2-1,CASSLSSGGSYNEQFF,TGTGCCAGCAGCTTGTCTAGCGGTGGGTCCTACAATGAGCAGTTCTTC
.,TRBV9,.,TRBJ2-3,CASSVGERSGDTQYF,TGTGCCAGCAGCGTTGGGGAGAGGAGCGGGGATACGCAGTATTTT
TRBD1,TRBV24-1,few,TRBJ2-1,CATSSSKGQGSYNEQFF,TGTGCCACCAGCTCCTCGAAGGGACAGGGCTCCTACAATGAGCAGTTCTTC
.,TRBV5-1,many,TRBJ1-1,CASSSTLQAKAFF,TGCGCCAGCAGCTCCACCTTACAGGCTAAAGCTTTCTTT
.,TRBV5-6,.,TRBJ2-5,CASSLGHREETQYF,TGTGCCAGCAGCTTGGGGCACCGCGAAGAGACCCAGTACTTC
.,TRBV13,few,TRBJ2-3,CASSPRATGTDTQYF,TGTGCCAGCAGCCCAAGGGCCACGGGCACAGATACGCAGTATTTT
.,TRBV6-1,.,TRBJ1-4,CASGGRGVTNEKLFF,TGTGCCAGCGGTGGCAGGGGAGTAACTAATGAAAAACTGTTTTTT
.,TRBV7-9,.,TRBJ2-5,CALAGLQETQYF,TGTGCCCTAGCAGGACTTCAAGAGACCCAGTACTTC
TRBD2,TRBV20-1,.,TRBJ2-3,CSGSGREGPHTDTQYF,TGCAGTGGGTCTGGGCGGGAGGGCCCCCACACAGATACGCAGTATTTT
.,TRBV29-1,.,TRBJ2-3,CSVDGSRDTQYF,TGCAGCGTTGACGGGAGTCGGGATACGCAGTATTTT
TRBD1,TRBV7-9,.,TRBJ2-7,CASSLLWTGPGEQYF,TGTGCCAGCAGCTTACTATGGACAGGGCCCGGCGAGCAGTACTTC
.,TRBV29-1,many,TRBJ2-7,CSVVWLNSYEQYF,TGCAGCGTTGTTTGGCTAAACTCCTACGAGCAGTACTTC
.,TRBV7-2,.,TRBJ2-7,CASSSQTGLFKYF,TGTGCCAGCAGCTCTCAGACAGGCCTCTTTAAGTACTTC
TRBD2,TRBV2,.,TRBJ2-1,CATYLAGVNEQFF,TGTGCCACCTATCTAGCGGGAGTAAATGAGCAGTTCTTC
TRBD2,TRBV6-1,few,TRBJ2-5,CASSLSPGLAERETQYF,TGTGCCAGCAGTCTCTCCCCGGGACTAGCAGAGAGGGAGACCCAGTACTTC
.,TRBV12-3/TRBV12-4,few,TRBJ1-5,CASSFTDQPQHF,TGTGCCAGCAGTTTTACAGATCAGCCCCAGCATTTT
TRBD2,TRBV6-2/TRBV6-3,.,TRBJ2-1,CASNAPGLAGYNEQFF,TGTGCCAGCAATGCACCGGGACTAGCGGGGTACAATGAGCAGTTCTTC
TRBD2,TRBV20-1,.,TRBJ2-7,CSASPLAVSSYEQYF,TGCAGTGCTAGTCCTCTAGCGGTGAGCTCCTACGAGCAGTACTTC
.,TRBV7-8,few,TRBJ1-2,CASSLDPIGSADYGYTF,TGTGCCAGCAGCTTAGATCCAATCGGCAGCGCCGACTATGGCTACACCTTC
.,TRBV10-3,.,TRBJ1-1,CAIMDSMNTEAFF,TGTGCCATCATGGACAGTATGAACACTGAAGCTTTCTTT
.,TRBV20-1,few,TRBJ2-7,CSARGVESYEQYF,TGCAGTGCTAGAGGGGTGGAGAGCTACGAGCAGTACTTC